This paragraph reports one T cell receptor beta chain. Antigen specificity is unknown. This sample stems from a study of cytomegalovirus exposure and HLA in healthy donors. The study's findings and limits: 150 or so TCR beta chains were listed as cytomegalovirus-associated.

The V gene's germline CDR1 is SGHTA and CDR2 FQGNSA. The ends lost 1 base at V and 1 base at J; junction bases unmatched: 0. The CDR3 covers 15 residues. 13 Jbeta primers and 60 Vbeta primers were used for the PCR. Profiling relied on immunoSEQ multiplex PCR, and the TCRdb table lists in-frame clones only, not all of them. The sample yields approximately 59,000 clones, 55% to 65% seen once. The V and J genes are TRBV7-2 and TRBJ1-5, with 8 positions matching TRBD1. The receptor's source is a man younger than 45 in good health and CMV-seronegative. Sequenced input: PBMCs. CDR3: CASSLGQGSNQPQHF. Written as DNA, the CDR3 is TGTGCCAGCAGCTTAGGACAGGGGAGCAATCAGCCCCAGCATTTT. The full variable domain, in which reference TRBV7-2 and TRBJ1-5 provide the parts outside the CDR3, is GAGVSQSPSNKVTEKGKDVELRCDPISGHTALYWYRQSLGQGLEFLIYFQGNSAPDKSGLPSDRFSAERTGGSVSTLTIQRTQQEDSAVYLCASSLGQGSNQPQHFGDGTRLSIL.